This TCR beta chain came from a study of post-analysis software for immune sequencing data. Unique molecular identifiers were built into the TCR beta cDNA libraries. TCRdb independently ran MiXCR on the PCR reads; one entry per CDR3 protein. Among about half a million distinct CDR3 sequences, 30% to 40% were seen once, and the ten largest hold about 6%. This receptor was obtained from a girl aged 2 to 17 with multiple sclerosis. Material: blood.

The CDR3 here is CSARSLGQGGSQYF. The CDR3 bases are TGCAGTGCTAGAAGTTTGGGACAGGGTGGGTCGCAGTATTTT. This chain uses TRBV20-1 with TRBJ2-3; 9 bases fit TRBD1. The ends lost 2 bases at V and 10 bases at J; junction bases unmatched: 10. CDR1 and CDR2 from the germline V gene are DFQATT and SNEGSKA (reference sequence). The CDR3 runs 14 residues.